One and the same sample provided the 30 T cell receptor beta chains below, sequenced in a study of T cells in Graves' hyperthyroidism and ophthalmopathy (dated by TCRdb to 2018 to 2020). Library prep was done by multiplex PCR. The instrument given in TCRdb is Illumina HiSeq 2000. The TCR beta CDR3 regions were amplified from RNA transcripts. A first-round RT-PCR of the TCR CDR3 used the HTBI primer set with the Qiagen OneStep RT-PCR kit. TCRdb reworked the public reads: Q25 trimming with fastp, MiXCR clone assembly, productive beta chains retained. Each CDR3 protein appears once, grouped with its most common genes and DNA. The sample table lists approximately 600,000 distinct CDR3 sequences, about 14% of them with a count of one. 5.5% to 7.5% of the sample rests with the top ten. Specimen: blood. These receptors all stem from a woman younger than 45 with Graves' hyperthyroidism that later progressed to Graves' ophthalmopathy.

The CDR3 reads CASSPLRGGTAVRETQYF. CDR3 in DNA: TGTGCCAGCAGCCCCCTACGGGGGGGGACGGCCGTTCGGGAGACCCAGTACTTC. The chain recombines TRBV11-2 with TRBJ2-5, with 8 bases aligning to TRBD2. V lost 5 bases, J lost 5 bases, and 19 bases stayed unmatched. In germline, CDR1 is SGHAT, CDR2 FQNNGV. The CDR3 is 18 residues long.

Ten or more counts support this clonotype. The CDR3 protein is CASSVGTGTYEQYF. The CDR3 coding sequence is TGTGCCAGCAGTGTCGGAACGGGGACCTACGAGCAGTACTTC. The rearrangement joins TRBV11-2 to TRBJ2-7; D is perhaps TRBD2 (5 bases). Trimming left V 6 bases short and J 2 bases short, with 14 bases between. The CDR3 has 14 residues. CDR1 is SGHAT, CDR2 FQNNGV, per germline.

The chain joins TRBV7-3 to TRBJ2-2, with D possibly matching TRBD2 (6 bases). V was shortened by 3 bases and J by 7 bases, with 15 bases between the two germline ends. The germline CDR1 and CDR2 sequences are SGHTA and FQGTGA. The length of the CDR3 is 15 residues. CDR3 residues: CASSFVGGAVGELFF. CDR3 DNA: TGTGCCAGCAGCTTTGTCGGGGGAGCTGTCGGGGAGCTGTTTTTT.

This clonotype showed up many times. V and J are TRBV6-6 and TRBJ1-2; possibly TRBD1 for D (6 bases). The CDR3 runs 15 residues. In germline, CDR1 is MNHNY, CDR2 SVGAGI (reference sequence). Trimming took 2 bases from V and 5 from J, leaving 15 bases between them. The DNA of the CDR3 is TGTGCCAGCAGTTACGTACAGGGTGACGCTTATGGCTACACCTTC. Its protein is CASSYVQGDAYGYTF.

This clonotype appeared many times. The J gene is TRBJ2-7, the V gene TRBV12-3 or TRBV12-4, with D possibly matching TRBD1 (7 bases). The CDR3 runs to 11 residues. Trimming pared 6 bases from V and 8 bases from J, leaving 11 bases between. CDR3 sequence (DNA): TGTGCCAGCAGCAGGGGGGAACAGCAGTACTTC. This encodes CASSRGEQQYF.

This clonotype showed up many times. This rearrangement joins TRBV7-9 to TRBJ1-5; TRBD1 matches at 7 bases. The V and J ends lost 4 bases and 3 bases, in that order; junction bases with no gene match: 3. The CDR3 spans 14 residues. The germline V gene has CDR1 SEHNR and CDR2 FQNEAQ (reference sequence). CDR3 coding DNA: TGTGCCAGCAGCTCGACAGGGATCAATCAGCCCCAGCATTTT. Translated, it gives CASSSTGINQPQHF.

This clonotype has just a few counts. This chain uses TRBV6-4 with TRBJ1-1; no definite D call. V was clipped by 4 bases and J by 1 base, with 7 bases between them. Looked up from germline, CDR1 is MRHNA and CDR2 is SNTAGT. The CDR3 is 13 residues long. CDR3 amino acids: CASSAQKNTEAFF. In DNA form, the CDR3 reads TGTGCCAGCAGTGCTCAAAAGAACACTGAAGCTTTCTTT.

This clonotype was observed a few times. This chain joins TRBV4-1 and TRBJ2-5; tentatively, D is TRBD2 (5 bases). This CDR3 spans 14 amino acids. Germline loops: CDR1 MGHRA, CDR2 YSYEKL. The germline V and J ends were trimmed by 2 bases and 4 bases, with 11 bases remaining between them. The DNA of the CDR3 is TGCGCCAGCAGCCAACCTAGCCGGGCAGAGACCCAGTACTTC. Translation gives CASSQPSRAETQYF.

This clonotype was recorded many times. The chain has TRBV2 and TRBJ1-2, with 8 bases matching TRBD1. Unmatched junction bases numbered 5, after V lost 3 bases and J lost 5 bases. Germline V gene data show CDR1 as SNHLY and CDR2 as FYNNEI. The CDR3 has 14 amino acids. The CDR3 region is CASSEAGGRYGYTF. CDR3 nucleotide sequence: TGTGCCAGCAGTGAGGCAGGGGGCCGGTATGGCTACACCTTC.

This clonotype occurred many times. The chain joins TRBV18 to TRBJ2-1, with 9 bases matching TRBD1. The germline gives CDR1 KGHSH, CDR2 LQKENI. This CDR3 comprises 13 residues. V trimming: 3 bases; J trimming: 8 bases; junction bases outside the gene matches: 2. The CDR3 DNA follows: TGTGCCAGCTCACCCCGGGACAGGGATGAGCAGTTCTTC. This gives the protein CASSPRDRDEQFF. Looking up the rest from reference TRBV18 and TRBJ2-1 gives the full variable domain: NAGVMQNPRHLVRRRGQEARLRCSPMKGHSHVYWYRQLPEEGLKFMVYLQKENIIDESGMPKERFSAEFPKEGPSILRIQQVVRGDSAAYFCASSPRDRDEQFFGPGTRLTVL.

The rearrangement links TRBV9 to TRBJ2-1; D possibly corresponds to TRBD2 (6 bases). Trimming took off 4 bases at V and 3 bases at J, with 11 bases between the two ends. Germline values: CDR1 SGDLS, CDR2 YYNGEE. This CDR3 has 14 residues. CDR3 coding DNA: TGTGCCAGCAGCCGGGACTCGATCTACAATGAGCAGTTCTTC. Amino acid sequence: CASSRDSIYNEQFF.

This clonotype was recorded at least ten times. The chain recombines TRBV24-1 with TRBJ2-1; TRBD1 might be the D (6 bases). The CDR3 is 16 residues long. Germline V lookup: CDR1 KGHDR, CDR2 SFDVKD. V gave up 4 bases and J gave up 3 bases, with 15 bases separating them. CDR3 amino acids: CATSDPQGRGYNEQFF. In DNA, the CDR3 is TGTGCCACCAGTGACCCACAGGGAAGGGGCTACAATGAGCAGTTCTTC.

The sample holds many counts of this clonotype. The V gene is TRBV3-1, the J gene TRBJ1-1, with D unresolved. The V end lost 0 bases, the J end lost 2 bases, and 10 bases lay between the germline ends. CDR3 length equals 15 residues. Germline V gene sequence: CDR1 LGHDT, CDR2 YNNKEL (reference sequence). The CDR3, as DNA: TGTGCCAGCAGCCAAGAAACTATTGTAAACACTGAAGCTTTCTTT. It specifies CASSQETIVNTEAFF.

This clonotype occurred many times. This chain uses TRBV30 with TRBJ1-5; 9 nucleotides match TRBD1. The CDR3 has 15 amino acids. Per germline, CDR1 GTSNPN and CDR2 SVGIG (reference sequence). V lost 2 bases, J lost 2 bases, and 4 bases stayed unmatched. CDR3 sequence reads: CAWSLRDRGNQPQHF. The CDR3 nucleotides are TGTGCCTGGAGTCTGCGGGACAGGGGCAATCAGCCCCAGCATTTT.

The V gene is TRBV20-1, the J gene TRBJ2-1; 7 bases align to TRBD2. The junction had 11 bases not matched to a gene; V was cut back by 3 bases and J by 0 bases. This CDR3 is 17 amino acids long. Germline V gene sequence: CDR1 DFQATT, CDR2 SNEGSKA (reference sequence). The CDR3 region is CSARGGREESSYNEQFF. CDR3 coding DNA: TGCAGTGCTAGGGGGGGACGGGAGGAGAGCTCCTACAATGAGCAGTTCTTC.

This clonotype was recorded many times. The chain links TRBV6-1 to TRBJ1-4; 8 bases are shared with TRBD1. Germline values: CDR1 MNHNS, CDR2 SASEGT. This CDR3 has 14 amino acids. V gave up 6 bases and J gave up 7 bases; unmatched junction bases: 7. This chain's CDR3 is CASRSGGDTEKLFF. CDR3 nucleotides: TGTGCCAGCAGGTCAGGGGGCGATACTGAAAAACTGTTTTTT.

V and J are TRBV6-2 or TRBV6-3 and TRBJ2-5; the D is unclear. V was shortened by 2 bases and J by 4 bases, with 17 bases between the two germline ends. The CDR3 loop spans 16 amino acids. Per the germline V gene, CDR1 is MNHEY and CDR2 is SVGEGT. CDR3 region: CASSYGTQFKLETQYF. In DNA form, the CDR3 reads TGTGCCAGCAGTTACGGAACCCAGTTTAAGTTAGAGACCCAGTACTTC.

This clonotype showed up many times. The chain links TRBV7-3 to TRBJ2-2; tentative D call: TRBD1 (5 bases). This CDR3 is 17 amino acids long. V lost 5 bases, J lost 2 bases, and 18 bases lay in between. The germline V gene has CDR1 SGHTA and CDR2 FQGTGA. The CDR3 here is CASSAQTWTNNTGELFF. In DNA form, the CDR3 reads TGTGCCAGCAGCGCCCAAACCTGGACAAACAACACCGGGGAGCTGTTTTTT. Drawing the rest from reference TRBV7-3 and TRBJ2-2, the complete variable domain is GAGVSQTPSNKVTEKGKYVELRCDPISGHTALYWYRQSLGQGPEFLIYFQGTGAADDSGLPNDRFFAVRPEGSVSTLKIQRTERGDSAVYLCASSAQTWTNNTGELFFGEGSRLTVL.

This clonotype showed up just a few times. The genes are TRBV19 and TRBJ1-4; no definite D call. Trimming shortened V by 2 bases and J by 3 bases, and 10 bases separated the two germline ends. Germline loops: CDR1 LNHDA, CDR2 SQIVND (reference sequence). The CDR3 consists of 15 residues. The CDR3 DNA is TGTGCCAGTAGTATATCGGACCTATCTAATGAAAAACTGTTTTTT. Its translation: CASSISDLSNEKLFF.

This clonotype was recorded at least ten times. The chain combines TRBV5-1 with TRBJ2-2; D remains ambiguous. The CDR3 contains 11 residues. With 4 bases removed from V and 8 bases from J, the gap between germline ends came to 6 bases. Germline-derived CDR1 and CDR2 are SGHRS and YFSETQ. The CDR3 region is CASSTQGELFF. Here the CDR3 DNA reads TGCGCCAGCAGCACTCAGGGGGAGCTGTTTTTT.

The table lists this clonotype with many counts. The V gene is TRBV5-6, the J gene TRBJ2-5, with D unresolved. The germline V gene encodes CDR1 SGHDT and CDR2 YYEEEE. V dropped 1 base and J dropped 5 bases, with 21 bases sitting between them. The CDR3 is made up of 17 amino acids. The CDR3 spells CASSLSFMTSDMETQYF. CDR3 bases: TGTGCCAGCAGCTTGAGTTTTATGACATCCGACATGGAGACCCAGTACTTC. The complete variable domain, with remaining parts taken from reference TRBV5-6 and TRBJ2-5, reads DAGVTQSPTHLIKTRGQQVTLRCSPKSGHDTVSWYQQALGQGPQFIFQYYEEEERQRGNFPDRFSGHQFPNYSSELNVNALLLGDSALYLCASSLSFMTSDMETQYFGPGTRLLVL.

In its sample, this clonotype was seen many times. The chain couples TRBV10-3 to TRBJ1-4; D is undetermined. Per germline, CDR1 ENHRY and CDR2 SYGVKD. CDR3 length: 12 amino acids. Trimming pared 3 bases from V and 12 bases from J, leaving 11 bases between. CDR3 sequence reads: CAISDFRRELFF. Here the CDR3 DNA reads TGTGCCATCAGTGATTTCAGGCGGGAACTGTTTTTT.

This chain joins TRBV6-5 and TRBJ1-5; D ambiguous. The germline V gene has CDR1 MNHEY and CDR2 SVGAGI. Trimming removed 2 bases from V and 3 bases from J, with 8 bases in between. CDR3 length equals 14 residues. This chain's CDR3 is CASSYGHDNQPQHF. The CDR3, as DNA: TGTGCCAGCAGTTACGGGCACGACAATCAGCCCCAGCATTTT.

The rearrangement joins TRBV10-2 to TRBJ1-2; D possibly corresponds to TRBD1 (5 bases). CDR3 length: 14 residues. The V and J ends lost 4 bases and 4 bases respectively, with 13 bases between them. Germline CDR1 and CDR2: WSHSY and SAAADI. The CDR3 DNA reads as TGCGCCAGCAGTGCCACAGGAGGAGGCTATGGCTACACCTTC. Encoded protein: CASSATGGGYGYTF.

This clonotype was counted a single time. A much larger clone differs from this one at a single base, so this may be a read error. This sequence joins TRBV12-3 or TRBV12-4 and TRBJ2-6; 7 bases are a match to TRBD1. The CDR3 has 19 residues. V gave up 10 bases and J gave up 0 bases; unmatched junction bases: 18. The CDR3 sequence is CATLQVGTGAPSGANVLTF. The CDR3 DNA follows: TGTGCCACCCTCCAGGTCGGAACAGGGGCTCCCTCTGGGGCCAACGTCCTGACTTTC.

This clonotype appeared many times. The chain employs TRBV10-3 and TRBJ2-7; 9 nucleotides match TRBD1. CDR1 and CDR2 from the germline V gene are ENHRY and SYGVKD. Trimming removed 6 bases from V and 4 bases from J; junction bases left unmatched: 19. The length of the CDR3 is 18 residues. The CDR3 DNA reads TGTGCCATCAGGGATAGCGGCGGGACAGGGATGGGAGGTTACGAGCAGTACTTC. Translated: CAIRDSGGTGMGGYEQYF.

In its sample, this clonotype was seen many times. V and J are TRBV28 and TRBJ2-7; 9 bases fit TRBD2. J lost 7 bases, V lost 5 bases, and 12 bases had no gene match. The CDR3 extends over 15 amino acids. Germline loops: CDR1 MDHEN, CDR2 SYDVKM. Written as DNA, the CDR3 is TGTGCCAGCAGTACAGCGGGAGGAGGAGTCGGGGAGCAGTACTTC. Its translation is CASSTAGGGVGEQYF.

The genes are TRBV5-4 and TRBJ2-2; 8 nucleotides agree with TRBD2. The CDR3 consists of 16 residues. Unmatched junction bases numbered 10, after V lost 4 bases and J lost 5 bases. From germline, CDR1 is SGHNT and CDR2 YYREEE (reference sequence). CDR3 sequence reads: CASSPRPGRATGELFF. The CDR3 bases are TGTGCCAGCAGCCCACGACCCGGGAGGGCAACCGGGGAGCTGTTTTTT.

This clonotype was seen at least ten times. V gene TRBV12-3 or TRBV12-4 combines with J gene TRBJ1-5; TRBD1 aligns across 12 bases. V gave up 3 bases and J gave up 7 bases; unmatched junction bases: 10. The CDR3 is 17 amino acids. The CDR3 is CASSFEGTGGFRQPQHF. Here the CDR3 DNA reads TGTGCCAGCAGTTTCGAAGGGACAGGGGGCTTCCGGCAGCCCCAGCATTTT.

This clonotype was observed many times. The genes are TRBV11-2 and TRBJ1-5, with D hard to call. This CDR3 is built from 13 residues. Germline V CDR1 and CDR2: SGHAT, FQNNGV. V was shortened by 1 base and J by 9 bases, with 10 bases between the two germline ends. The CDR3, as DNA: TGTGCCAGCAGCTTAGTGTCGGCGGGGCCCCAGCATTTT. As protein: CASSLVSAGPQHF.